Shown below are 6 T cell receptor beta chains from a single sample sequenced in a study of control samples from healthy donors and cancer patients. Only in-frame clones appear in the TCRdb table, and some are missing; sequencing was by immunoSEQ multiplex PCR. This sample has about 180,000 clones, with around 90% found just once. Sequenced sample: blood. The receptors shown here come from a man younger than 45 in good health.

This sequence joins TRBV7-2 and TRBJ2-5, with a tentative D call TRBD1 (5 bases). Trimming left V 7 bases short and J 6 bases short, with 18 bases between. This CDR3 region has 14 residues. The germline V gene has CDR1 SGHTA and CDR2 FQGNSA. CDR3 nucleotides: TGTGCCAGCACCCCTGGACGACAGTGGCAGACCCAGTACTTC. Translating gives CASTPGRQWQTQYF.

The V call is TRBV19, the J call TRBJ1-1; a weak D match, TRBD1 (6 bases). The V gene lost 4 bases and the J gene lost 7 bases, with 19 bases spanning the gap. The germline CDR1 and CDR2 sequences are LNHDA and SQIVND (reference sequence). The CDR3 loop spans 15 amino acids. CDR3 bases: TGTGCCAGTAGTAGTGGGGGGCGAAGTTTGTATGAAGCTTTCTTT. Translated: CASSSGGRSLYEAFF.

CDR3 DNA: TGCGCCAGCAGCTTGGGGGAAGGGGGCGCTAACTATGGCTACACCTTC. Translated: CASSLGEGGANYGYTF. This chain joins TRBV5-1 and TRBJ1-2; 7 nucleotides match TRBD1. Trimming removed 0 bases from V and 0 bases from J; junction bases left unmatched: 5. The CDR3 sequence is 16 residues long. Germline V gene data show CDR1 as SGHRS and CDR2 as YFSETQ.

The chain is built from TRBV5-6 and TRBJ1-4; D gene unclear. Germline lookup yields CDR1 SGHDT and CDR2 YYEEEE. The CDR3 consists of 15 residues. Between the trimmed V and J ends, which lost 3 bases and 7 bases, there was a span of 16 bases. CDR3 region: CASSSTPSVGEKLFF. DNA of the CDR3: TGTGCCAGCAGCTCTACCCCGTCGGTAGGTGAAAAACTGTTTTTT. The full variable domain, with the rest looked up from reference TRBV5-6 and TRBJ1-4, is DAGVTQSPTHLIKTRGQQVTLRCSPKSGHDTVSWYQQALGQGPQFIFQYYEEEERQRGNFPDRFSGHQFPNYSSELNVNALLLGDSALYLCASSSTPSVGEKLFFGSGTQLSVL.

The V call is TRBV10-3, the J call TRBJ1-5, with D possibly TRBD1 on 5 matching bases. Germline lookup yields CDR1 ENHRY and CDR2 SYGVKD. V was shortened by 6 bases and J by 3 bases, with 12 bases between the two germline ends. The CDR3 consists of 14 residues. The CDR3 sequence: CAIRGVGNNQPQHF. The CDR3 bases are TGTGCCATCAGGGGGGTCGGGAACAATCAGCCCCAGCATTTT.

The chain employs TRBV6-6 and TRBJ1-1; D is unclear. V was cut by 8 bases and J by 0 bases, with 13 bases left in between. From germline, CDR1 is MNHNY and CDR2 SVGAGI (reference sequence). This CDR3 has 14 residues. The CDR3: CASRGEGVNTEAFF. The CDR3, as DNA: TGTGCCAGCCGTGGGGAGGGAGTGAACACTGAAGCTTTCTTT.